These T cell receptor beta chains were read from a single sample in a study of blood T cell repertoires in COVID-19. Sequencing used immunoSEQ multiplex PCR; TCRdb keeps in-frame clones, though not all of them. The sample shows more than 200,000 clones, roughly 90% of them seen only once. What was sequenced was PBMCs or T cells enriched from blood (not recorded which). All receptors come from a woman between 25 and 40 years old with acute COVID-19. CDR3s include the opening cysteine and the closing phenylalanine or tryptophan. The order of the fields is D gene, V gene, J gene, CDR3 DNA, CDR3 protein. A D gene is named only where the DNA matches it firmly.

d_call: TRBD1
v_call: TRBV5-1
j_call: TRBJ2-7
cdr3_nt: TGCGCCAGCAGATGGACAGGGGGAGCCTACGAGCAGTACTTC
cdr3_aa: CASRWTGGAYEQYF

d_call: NA
v_call: TRBV10-3
j_call: TRBJ2-5
cdr3_nt: TGTGCCATCAGGACAGACCAAGAGACCCAGTACTTC
cdr3_aa: CAIRTDQETQYF

d_call: NA
v_call: TRBV6-5
j_call: TRBJ1-4
cdr3_nt: TGTGCCAGCACAACACGGGGGTACCCATCTGAAAAACTGTTTTTT
cdr3_aa: CASTTRGYPSEKLFF

d_call: TRBD1
v_call: TRBV18
j_call: TRBJ2-7
cdr3_nt: TGTGCCAGCTCACTGGGGTCGACAGGGCGGGCCTACGAGCAGTACTTC
cdr3_aa: CASSLGSTGRAYEQYF

d_call: TRBD1
v_call: TRBV7-9
j_call: TRBJ2-7
cdr3_nt: TGTGCCAGCAGCTTCACAGGGGACTCCTACGAGCAGTACTTC
cdr3_aa: CASSFTGDSYEQYF

d_call: TRBD1
v_call: TRBV30
j_call: TRBJ2-7
cdr3_nt: TGTGCCTATAACAGGGGGCCATACGAGCAGTACTTC
cdr3_aa: CAYNRGPYEQYF

d_call: TRBD1
v_call: TRBV4-1
j_call: TRBJ1-1
cdr3_nt: TGCGCCAGCAGCCAACCGGGACAGGGTCGTTTACTTGGAGCTTTCTTT
cdr3_aa: CASSQPGQGRLLGAFF

d_call: NA
v_call: TRBV3-1/TRBV3-2
j_call: TRBJ2-7
cdr3_nt: TGTGCCAGCAGCCAAGATCTTCGGGTCATCACCTACGAGCAGTACTTC
cdr3_aa: CASSQDLRVITYEQYF

d_call: TRBD1
v_call: TRBV2
j_call: TRBJ1-4
cdr3_nt: TGTGCCAGCAGTTTGGGACAGGTGGAGGGTGTGAGCGGAAAACTGTTTTTT
cdr3_aa: CASSLGQVEGVSGKLFF

d_call: NA
v_call: TRBV27
j_call: TRBJ1-1
cdr3_nt: TGTGCCAGCAGTTTATCTGGCAGGTTCGCTGAAGCTTTCTTT
cdr3_aa: CASSLSGRFAEAFF

d_call: NA
v_call: TRBV30
j_call: TRBJ2-7
cdr3_nt: TGTGCCTGGTTACCGGGACTGAGCTCCTACGAGCAGTACTTC
cdr3_aa: CAWLPGLSSYEQYF

d_call: NA
v_call: TRBV6-5
j_call: TRBJ1-6
cdr3_nt: TGTGCCAGCAGAGGACTCGACTTCAGGTTTTCACCCCTCCACTTT
cdr3_aa: CASRGLDFRFSPLHF